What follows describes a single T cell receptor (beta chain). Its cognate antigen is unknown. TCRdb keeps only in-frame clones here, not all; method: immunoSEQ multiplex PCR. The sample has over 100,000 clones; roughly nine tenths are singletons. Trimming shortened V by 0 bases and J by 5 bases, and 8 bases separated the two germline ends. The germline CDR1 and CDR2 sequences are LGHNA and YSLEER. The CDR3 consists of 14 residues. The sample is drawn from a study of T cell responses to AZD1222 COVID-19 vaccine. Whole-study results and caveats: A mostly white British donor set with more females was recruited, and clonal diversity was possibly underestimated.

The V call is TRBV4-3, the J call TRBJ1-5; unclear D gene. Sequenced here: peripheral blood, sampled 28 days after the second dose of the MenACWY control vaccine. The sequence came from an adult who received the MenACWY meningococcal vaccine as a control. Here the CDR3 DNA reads TGCGCCAGCAGCCAAGATGAAGGGTATCAGCCCCAGCATTTT. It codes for CASSQDEGYQPQHF.